One and the same sample provided the 25 T cell receptor beta chains below, sequenced in a study of T-cell memory formation after mild COVID-19. Via MiXCR, TCRdb re-called the 5' RACE reads, giving one row per CDR3 protein. This table holds roughly 450,000 distinct CDR3 sequences, under 20% found once. Sequencing used PBMCs or a T cell subset sorted from them (not recorded which). The source is a man younger than 30 who had mild COVID-19 (a few samples of this study predate the infection). Cell type and time point are not known.

The chain joins TRBV2 to TRBJ1-5; D is unresolved. The CDR3 length is 13 residues. V was shortened by 10 bases and J by 7 bases, with 17 bases between the two germline ends. Germline assignment: CDR1 SNHLY and CDR2 FYNNEI. CDR3 bases: TGTGCCAAAAGCGGGGAGCGGGAGCAGCCCCAGCATTTT. This codes for CAKSGEREQPQHF.

This clonotype was seen only a few times. V is TRBV29-1 and J is TRBJ1-3; D is uncertain. Trimming removed 2 bases at V and 0 bases at J, with 11 bases between. The CDR3 covers 15 residues. Germline values: CDR1 SQVTM, CDR2 ANQGSEA. The CDR3 protein is CSVERAQNSGNTIYF. The CDR3 bases are TGCAGCGTTGAAAGGGCCCAGAACTCTGGAAACACCATATATTTT.

DNA for the CDR3: TGTGCCATCAGTCCCCGGGACAGCGGCACAGATACGCAGTATTTT. It yields the protein CAISPRDSGTDTQYF. J is TRBJ2-3 and V is TRBV10-3; 7 bases align to TRBD1. This CDR3 spans 15 amino acids. The trim removed 5 bases at V and 1 base at J, leaving 6 bases unmatched. The germline V gene encodes CDR1 ENHRY and CDR2 SYGVKD.

The rearrangement uses TRBV3-1 and TRBJ2-2; D gene unclear. The CDR3 has 14 amino acids. Germline CDR1 is LGHDT and CDR2 is YNNKEL (reference sequence). V shed 0 bases and J shed 5 bases, with 7 bases lying between them. The CDR3 DNA reads TGTGCCAGCAGCCAAGAGGTGGGAACCGGGGAGCTGTTTTTT. It encodes CASSQEVGTGELFF.

This clonotype turned up a few times. The V gene is TRBV7-2, the J gene TRBJ2-2; 10 bases agree with TRBD1. The CDR3 covers 16 residues. The V and J ends lost 1 base and 6 bases, in that order; junction bases with no gene match: 5. The germline gives CDR1 SGHTA, CDR2 FQGNSA. The CDR3 DNA is TGTGCCAGCAGCTTAGTGGGGACAGGGGCCCCCGGGGAGCTGTTTTTT. Residues: CASSLVGTGAPGELFF.

This chain connects TRBV11-2 to TRBJ2-5; D possibly corresponds to TRBD2 (5 bases). Trimming removed 2 bases at V and 7 bases at J, with 17 bases between. The V gene's germline CDR1 is SGHAT and CDR2 FQNNGV. The CDR3 runs 15 residues. The CDR3: CASSLLPADKGTQYF. The DNA for the CDR3 is TGTGCCAGCAGCTTACTTCCAGCGGATAAAGGGACCCAGTACTTC.

This chain joins TRBV5-6 and TRBJ2-7; no clear D gene. CDR1 and CDR2 (germline): SGHDT, YYEEEE. The V end was cut by 2 bases, the J end by 7 bases, with 7 bases between. The CDR3 runs to 11 residues. The CDR3 DNA reads as TGTGCCAGCAGCTTTATGGGTGAGCAGTACGTC. Encoded protein: CASSFMGEQYV.

The chain has TRBV9 and TRBJ2-1, with D tentatively TRBD1 or TRBD2 (5 bases each). CDR1 and CDR2 from the germline V gene are SGDLS and YYNGEE. V was cut by 3 bases and J by 4 bases, with 11 bases left in between. The length of the CDR3 is 14 residues. The CDR3 sequence is CASSAGTLYNEQFF. The CDR3 DNA reads as TGTGCCAGCAGCGCCGGGACCCTATACAATGAGCAGTTCTTC.

The chain joins TRBV19 to TRBJ1-6; a possible D gene is TRBD1 (6 bases). The CDR3 is 15 residues long. Germline loops: CDR1 LNHDA, CDR2 SQIVND (reference sequence). V was pared by 3 bases and J by 12 bases, with 18 bases between. In nucleotides, the CDR3 is TGTGCCAGTAGTATTCAATCGGGGGCGGAAGGACCCCTCCACTTT. Its protein is CASSIQSGAEGPLHF.

V gene TRBV4-1 combines with J gene TRBJ2-7, with D unclear. The V and J ends lost 3 bases and 3 bases respectively, with 6 bases between them. Germline V gives CDR1 MGHRA, CDR2 YSYEKL. The CDR3 has 12 amino acids. The CDR3: CASSQEGYEQYF. The CDR3 nucleotides are TGCGCCAGCAGCCAGGAAGGCTACGAGCAGTACTTC.

The CDR3, as DNA: TGTGCCAGCCAAAGGGTGGGCCTGACCAACTATGGCTACACCTTC. Translating it yields CASQRVGLTNYGYTF. The rearrangement joins TRBV28 to TRBJ1-2; D not resolved. The CDR3 totals 15 residues. Between the trimmed V and J ends, which lost 8 bases and 2 bases, there was a span of 18 bases. Germline V CDR1 and CDR2: MDHEN, SYDVKM.

The rearrangement links TRBV18 to TRBJ1-4, with D perhaps matching TRBD1 (6 bases). V lost 6 bases and J 5 bases, leaving 22 bases between the germline ends. The germline V gene encodes CDR1 KGHSH and CDR2 LQKENI. This CDR3 region has 17 residues. CDR3 residues: CASSPGLRSGANEKLFF. CDR3 bases: TGTGCCAGCTCCCCTGGGCTCCGGTCGGGGGCCAATGAAAAACTGTTTTTT.

J is TRBJ1-2 and V is TRBV6-2 or TRBV6-3; D call uncertain. Trimming shortened V by 5 bases and J by 5 bases, and 12 bases separated the two germline ends. CDR1 and CDR2 (germline): MNHEY, SVGEGT. The CDR3 is 13 residues long. Here the CDR3 reads CASSEASVYGYTF. The CDR3 region has the DNA TGTGCCAGCAGTGAAGCGAGCGTTTATGGCTACACCTTC.

This sequence joins TRBV9 and TRBJ1-2, with a possible D match to TRBD1 (5 bases). With 2 bases removed from V and 6 bases from J, the gap between germline ends came to 8 bases. CDR3 length equals 12 residues. The germline gives CDR1 SGDLS, CDR2 YYNGEE. CDR3 protein: CASSVAGNGYTF. CDR3 nucleotides: TGTGCCAGCAGCGTCGCAGGGAATGGCTACACCTTC.

A few counts support this clonotype. The DNA for the CDR3 is TGTGCCAGCAGCCAAGATCCTGTGAACAATGAGCAGTTCTTC. Translating it yields CASSQDPVNNEQFF. The chain couples TRBV4-2 to TRBJ2-1; D gene ambiguous. The germline V gene has CDR1 LGHNA and CDR2 YNFKEQ. The V end was cut by 0 bases, the J end by 5 bases, with 8 bases between. The CDR3 is 14 residues long.

The V gene is TRBV6-2 or TRBV6-3, the J gene TRBJ1-6; D is possibly TRBD1 (5 bases). The germline V gene encodes CDR1 MNHEY and CDR2 SVGEGT. This CDR3 region has 17 residues. The V and J ends lost 4 bases and 9 bases respectively, with 22 bases between them. The CDR3 DNA reads TGTGCCAGCAGTTGGAAACGGGACGGGACGTTGTTTTCACCCCTCCACTTT. Protein product: CASSWKRDGTLFSPLHF.

The table lists this clonotype with a few counts. V is TRBV24-1 and J is TRBJ1-5; D is perhaps TRBD1 (5 bases). The CDR3 extends over 14 amino acids. Trimming removed 4 bases at V and 4 bases at J, with 10 bases between. CDR1 is KGHDR, CDR2 SFDVKD, per germline. For the CDR3, the DNA is TGTGCCACCAGTGAAAACAGGTATAATCAGCCCCAGCATTTT. Protein: CATSENRYNQPQHF.

V usage is TRBV20-1 and J usage is TRBJ2-1; D gene uncertain. The CDR3 is 12 residues long. Per the germline V gene, CDR1 is DFQATT and CDR2 is SNEGSKA (reference sequence). Between the trimmed V and J ends, which lost 5 bases and 1 base, there was a span of 6 bases. The CDR3 DNA reads as TGCAGTGCTTTCTTTTCCTACAATGAGCAGTTCTTC. Its protein is CSAFFSYNEQFF.

The genes are TRBV5-4 and TRBJ2-3, with 8 bases lining up with TRBD2. CDR1 SGHNT and CDR2 YYREEE come from the germline V gene (reference sequence). The CDR3 is 17 residues long. Trimming cost V 1 base and J 2 bases; bases outside gene matches: 9. DNA for the CDR3: TGTGCCAGCAGCTTGTCTTCGGGGGGGCGGTCCACAGATACGCAGTATTTT. Encoded protein: CASSLSSGGRSTDTQYF.

This clonotype was detected only a few times. The V call is TRBV7-2, the J call TRBJ2-1; TRBD2 aligns across 8 bases. Trimming cost V 5 bases and J 3 bases; bases outside gene matches: 6. The V gene's germline CDR1 is SGHTA and CDR2 FQGNSA. The CDR3 has 15 amino acids. The CDR3 region is CASSLSGAFYNEQFF. The CDR3 region has the DNA TGTGCCAGCAGCCTTAGCGGGGCCTTCTACAATGAGCAGTTCTTC.

This clonotype showed up just a few times. V gene TRBV24-1 combines with J gene TRBJ1-5; 8 nucleotides align to TRBD1. CDR1 and CDR2 (germline): KGHDR, SFDVKD. CDR3 length: 15 amino acids. Unmatched junction bases numbered 4, after V lost 2 bases and J lost 5 bases. CDR3 DNA: TGTGCCACCAGTGATTCTGGACAGGGAGATCAGCCCCAGCATTTT. Translated, it gives CATSDSGQGDQPQHF.

V usage is TRBV4-1 and J usage is TRBJ2-2; 8 bases line up with TRBD2. Trimming took 0 bases from V and 3 from J; bases not matched to a gene: 6. Germline values: CDR1 MGHRA, CDR2 YSYEKL. The length of the CDR3 is 17 residues. CDR3 protein: CASSQEAPAGDTGELFF. CDR3 coding DNA: TGCGCCAGCAGCCAAGAAGCCCCAGCGGGGGACACCGGGGAGCTGTTTTTT.

This clonotype was found a few times. The chain combines TRBV5-6 with TRBJ1-5; 7 bases match TRBD1. This CDR3 has 15 residues. The V and J ends lost 7 bases and 7 bases, in that order; junction bases with no gene match: 14. Germline CDR1 and CDR2: SGHDT and YYEEEE. The CDR3 is CASALGGDSRQPQHF. DNA for the CDR3: TGTGCCAGCGCCCTCGGGGGGGACAGCAGGCAGCCCCAGCATTTT.

This clonotype was counted between two and nine times. This chain joins TRBV3-1 and TRBJ2-1; possibly TRBD1 for D (6 bases). Trimming left V 3 bases short and J 4 bases short, with 13 bases between. This CDR3 spans 15 amino acids. CDR1 and CDR2 from the germline V gene are LGHDT and YNNKEL (reference sequence). The CDR3 region has the DNA TGTGCCAGCAGCCACAGGGGTGAGCAGTACAATGAGCAGTTCTTC. Amino acids: CASSHRGEQYNEQFF.

The rearrangement joins TRBV15 to TRBJ1-5, with 7 bases identical to TRBD1. The CDR3 is 16 amino acids. Germline V gene sequence: CDR1 LNHNV, CDR2 YYDKDF (reference sequence). V gave up 1 base and J gave up 3 bases; unmatched junction bases: 6. The DNA of the CDR3 is TGTGCCACCAGCAGAGCCGGGACAGAGCTCAATCAGCCCCAGCATTTT. As protein: CATSRAGTELNQPQHF.